The rows below give T cell receptor beta chains drawn from one sample of a study of OX40 agonist ivuxolimab in advanced cancers. The table came from immunoSEQ multiplex PCR; TCRdb's copy has only in-frame clones and leaves some out. The sample has about 94,000 clones, 87% seen once. The sample in question was CD4+ or CD8+ T cells sorted from blood, obtained in a trial of the OX40 agonist ivuxolimab. These receptor sequences come from an adult with an advanced solid tumor such as melanoma, head and neck, liver or kidney cancer. Both conserved end residues are part of each CDR3. Fields, in order: J gene, clone size, V gene, D gene, CDR3 protein, CDR3 DNA. The D gene is left open where the match is weak. Clone sizes are given selectively: once, few, many, or a class where the clone is expanded.

J gene: TRBJ2-5
clone size: .
V gene: TRBV21-1
D gene: .
CDR3 protein: CASSPRGQGPGWTQYF
CDR3 DNA: TGTGCCAGCAGCCCCCGCGGACAGGGTCCCGGGTGGACCCAGTACTTC

J gene: TRBJ1-5
clone size: .
V gene: TRBV27
D gene: TRBD1
CDR3 protein: CASSPPGQGNQPQHF
CDR3 DNA: TGTGCCAGCAGTCCCCCGGGACAGGGAAATCAGCCCCAGCATTTT

J gene: TRBJ2-2
clone size: .
V gene: TRBV14
D gene: .
CDR3 protein: CASSQVSANTGELFF
CDR3 DNA: TGTGCCAGCAGCCAGGTATCTGCGAACACCGGGGAGCTGTTTTTT

J gene: TRBJ2-3
clone size: .
V gene: TRBV9
D gene: .
CDR3 protein: CASSFLQGRNTDTQYF
CDR3 DNA: TGTGCCAGCAGCTTCTTACAGGGGAGGAACACAGATACGCAGTATTTT

J gene: TRBJ1-3
clone size: .
V gene: TRBV10-3
D gene: .
CDR3 protein: CAISEGDSGNTIYF
CDR3 DNA: TGTGCCATCAGTGAAGGGGACTCTGGAAACACCATATATTTT

J gene: TRBJ2-5
clone size: few
V gene: TRBV30
D gene: .
CDR3 protein: CAWSVGRAGETQYF
CDR3 DNA: TGTGCCTGGAGTGTAGGTAGGGCAGGAGAGACCCAGTACTTC

J gene: TRBJ1-2
clone size: .
V gene: TRBV9
D gene: .
CDR3 protein: CASSVEGDGYTF
CDR3 DNA: TGTGCCAGCAGCGTGGAGGGAGACGGCTACACCTTC

J gene: TRBJ2-7
clone size: .
V gene: TRBV10-3
D gene: TRBD1
CDR3 protein: CAIRGVTGLSYEQYF
CDR3 DNA: TGTGCCATCAGGGGGGTGACAGGGCTTTCCTACGAGCAGTACTTC

J gene: TRBJ1-6
clone size: .
V gene: TRBV25-1
D gene: .
CDR3 protein: CASSEFDSKYSPLHF
CDR3 DNA: TGTGCCAGCAGTGAATTTGACAGCAAGTATTCACCCCTCCACTTT

J gene: TRBJ1-1
clone size: .
V gene: TRBV6-6
D gene: .
CDR3 protein: CASSYLTRHSEAFF
CDR3 DNA: TGTGCCAGCAGTTACTTAACCAGACACTCTGAAGCTTTCTTT

J gene: TRBJ2-5
clone size: .
V gene: TRBV19
D gene: TRBD1
CDR3 protein: CASSGNLQGKETQYF
CDR3 DNA: TGTGCCAGTAGTGGAAACCTACAGGGGAAGGAGACCCAGTACTTC

J gene: TRBJ2-2
clone size: .
V gene: TRBV7-6
D gene: TRBD1
CDR3 protein: CASSPRQGYTGELFF
CDR3 DNA: TGTGCCAGCAGCCCCAGACAGGGTTACACCGGGGAGCTGTTTTTT

J gene: TRBJ2-7
clone size: .
V gene: TRBV2
D gene: .
CDR3 protein: CASSGETYEQYF
CDR3 DNA: TGTGCCAGCAGCGGAGAAACCTACGAGCAGTACTTC

J gene: TRBJ2-7
clone size: .
V gene: TRBV5-4
D gene: TRBD2
CDR3 protein: CASRNDPGLATEQYF
CDR3 DNA: TGTGCCAGCAGAAACGACCCGGGACTAGCAACCGAGCAGTACTTC

J gene: TRBJ2-3
clone size: .
V gene: TRBV11-2
D gene: .
CDR3 protein: CASSLEGGAADTQYF
CDR3 DNA: TGTGCCAGCAGCTTAGAAGGAGGTGCGGCAGATACGCAGTATTTT

J gene: TRBJ2-7
clone size: .
V gene: TRBV19
D gene: .
CDR3 protein: CASSNRRRQTYEQYF
CDR3 DNA: TGTGCCAGTAGTAATAGGAGGAGACAAACCTACGAGCAGTACTTC

J gene: TRBJ2-7
clone size: .
V gene: TRBV11-2
D gene: TRBD1
CDR3 protein: CASSVGQAYEQYF
CDR3 DNA: TGTGCCAGCAGCGTGGGACAGGCCTACGAGCAGTACTTC

J gene: TRBJ2-3
clone size: .
V gene: TRBV7-2
D gene: .
CDR3 protein: CASGSTDTQYF
CDR3 DNA: TGTGCCAGTGGCAGCACAGATACGCAGTATTTT

J gene: TRBJ2-7
clone size: medium-sized
V gene: TRBV7-2
D gene: TRBD1
CDR3 protein: CASSLGGQGAKEQYF
CDR3 DNA: TGTGCCAGCAGCTTAGGAGGACAGGGGGCTAAAGAGCAGTACTTC

J gene: TRBJ2-1
clone size: .
V gene: TRBV11-2
D gene: TRBD2
CDR3 protein: CASSFRSGGLGGSNEQFF
CDR3 DNA: TGTGCCAGCAGCTTCCGGAGCGGGGGCCTGGGAGGGAGTAATGAGCAGTTCTTC

J gene: TRBJ2-3
clone size: few
V gene: TRBV10-3
D gene: TRBD2
CDR3 protein: CAIKTSGDQDTQYF
CDR3 DNA: TGTGCCATCAAGACTAGCGGGGATCAAGATACGCAGTATTTT

J gene: TRBJ1-2
clone size: .
V gene: TRBV11-3
D gene: .
CDR3 protein: CASSLDSSNYGYTF
CDR3 DNA: TGTGCCAGCAGCTTAGACAGTTCTAACTATGGCTACACCTTC

J gene: TRBJ2-7
clone size: .
V gene: TRBV10-3
D gene: TRBD1
CDR3 protein: CAISEDRGPYEQYF
CDR3 DNA: TGTGCCATCAGTGAGGACAGGGGGCCCTACGAGCAGTACTTC

J gene: TRBJ1-3
clone size: .
V gene: TRBV7-2
D gene: .
CDR3 protein: CASSLARQGISGNTIYF
CDR3 DNA: TGTGCCAGCAGCTTAGCGCGCCAGGGCATCTCTGGAAACACCATATATTTT

J gene: TRBJ1-1
clone size: .
V gene: TRBV19
D gene: .
CDR3 protein: CASTTWREAFF
CDR3 DNA: TGTGCCAGTACCACATGGCGGGAAGCTTTCTTT

J gene: TRBJ2-7
clone size: .
V gene: TRBV6-7
D gene: TRBD2
CDR3 protein: CASSYATSGGSDEQYF
CDR3 DNA: TGTGCCAGCAGTTACGCGACTAGCGGGGGGTCGGATGAGCAGTACTTC

J gene: TRBJ1-4
clone size: .
V gene: TRBV27
D gene: .
CDR3 protein: CASSLLGEKLFF
CDR3 DNA: TGTGCCAGCAGTCTACTGGGGGAAAAACTGTTTTTT

J gene: TRBJ1-1
clone size: .
V gene: TRBV9
D gene: .
CDR3 protein: CASSVVGAEAFF
CDR3 DNA: TGTGCCAGCAGCGTAGTAGGGGCTGAAGCTTTCTTT

J gene: TRBJ1-1
clone size: once
V gene: TRBV5-6
D gene: .
CDR3 protein: CASSLDRVNTEAFF
CDR3 DNA: TGTGCCAGCAGCTTGGATCGCGTGAACACTGAAGCTTTCTTT

J gene: TRBJ2-5
clone size: .
V gene: TRBV7-2
D gene: .
CDR3 protein: CASSRDPVQETQYF
CDR3 DNA: TGTGCCAGCAGCCGTGACCCTGTTCAAGAGACCCAGTACTTC

J gene: TRBJ2-7
clone size: .
V gene: TRBV6-1
D gene: .
CDR3 protein: CASSHRSYEQYF
CDR3 DNA: TGTGCCAGCAGTCACAGGAGCTACGAGCAGTACTTC

J gene: TRBJ1-4
clone size: .
V gene: TRBV6-1
D gene: .
CDR3 protein: CASMRLANEKLFF
CDR3 DNA: TGTGCCAGCATGCGCCTAGCAAATGAAAAACTGTTTTTT

J gene: TRBJ2-5
clone size: .
V gene: TRBV7-2
D gene: TRBD1
CDR3 protein: CASSLGASRGLKTQYF
CDR3 DNA: TGTGCCAGCAGCTTAGGAGCGTCAAGGGGGCTGAAGACCCAGTACTTC

J gene: TRBJ2-7
clone size: .
V gene: TRBV7-8
D gene: .
CDR3 protein: CASSATGREQYF
CDR3 DNA: TGTGCCAGCAGCGCAACAGGGCGCGAGCAGTACTTC

J gene: TRBJ2-2
clone size: .
V gene: TRBV6-5
D gene: TRBD2
CDR3 protein: CASRRAGGHTGELFF
CDR3 DNA: TGTGCCAGCAGGAGAGCGGGGGGGCACACCGGGGAGCTGTTTTTT

J gene: TRBJ2-1
clone size: .
V gene: TRBV11-3
D gene: TRBD1
CDR3 protein: CASSPSSPDRRHNEQFF
CDR3 DNA: TGTGCCAGCAGCCCGTCTTCCCCGGACAGGAGACACAATGAGCAGTTCTTC

J gene: TRBJ1-2
clone size: .
V gene: TRBV11-2
D gene: .
CDR3 protein: CASSSYPLYGYTF
CDR3 DNA: TGTGCCAGCAGCTCTTATCCCCTCTATGGCTACACCTTC

J gene: TRBJ2-5
clone size: .
V gene: TRBV5-6
D gene: .
CDR3 protein: CASSTPGQPHQETQYF
CDR3 DNA: TGTGCCAGCAGCACTCCGGGACAACCACACCAAGAGACCCAGTACTTC

J gene: TRBJ1-2
clone size: .
V gene: TRBV6-4
D gene: .
CDR3 protein: CASSDSGRPYGYTF
CDR3 DNA: TGTGCCAGCAGTGACTCTGGGAGGCCGTATGGCTACACCTTC

J gene: TRBJ1-6
clone size: .
V gene: TRBV7-9
D gene: .
CDR3 protein: CASSLARGDFGSHNSPLHF
CDR3 DNA: TGTGCCAGCAGCTTGGCCCGAGGAGACTTTGGGAGTCATAATTCACCCCTCCACTTT

J gene: TRBJ2-5
clone size: .
V gene: TRBV11-1
D gene: .
CDR3 protein: CASARGGVGETQYF
CDR3 DNA: TGTGCCAGCGCACGAGGGGGGGTAGGAGAGACCCAGTACTTC

J gene: TRBJ1-1
clone size: few
V gene: TRBV11-2
D gene: .
CDR3 protein: CASSLDWLKTFF
CDR3 DNA: TGTGCCAGCAGCTTAGACTGGCTGAAGACTTTCTTT

J gene: TRBJ1-4
clone size: few
V gene: TRBV2
D gene: .
CDR3 protein: CASRGETNEKLFF
CDR3 DNA: TGTGCCAGCAGAGGGGAGACTAATGAAAAACTGTTTTTT

J gene: TRBJ1-5
clone size: .
V gene: TRBV5-1
D gene: .
CDR3 protein: CASSPGQPQHF
CDR3 DNA: TGCGCCAGCAGCCCTGGCCAGCCCCAGCATTTT

J gene: TRBJ2-5
clone size: .
V gene: TRBV5-1
D gene: TRBD1
CDR3 protein: CASKQGLGVQETQYF
CDR3 DNA: TGCGCCAGCAAACAGGGGCTTGGGGTACAAGAGACCCAGTACTTC

J gene: TRBJ1-3
clone size: .
V gene: TRBV7-6
D gene: .
CDR3 protein: CASSLIGQGAISGNTIYF
CDR3 DNA: TGTGCCAGCAGCTTAATCGGCCAAGGGGCCATCTCTGGAAACACCATATATTTT

J gene: TRBJ2-4
clone size: .
V gene: TRBV27
D gene: .
CDR3 protein: CASSLSSGTTKNIQYF
CDR3 DNA: TGTGCCAGCAGTTTATCTTCAGGGACCACCAAAAACATTCAGTACTTC

J gene: TRBJ2-3
clone size: .
V gene: TRBV2
D gene: .
CDR3 protein: CASSVWSFGGVADTQYF
CDR3 DNA: TGTGCCAGCAGTGTATGGAGTTTTGGCGGGGTCGCAGATACGCAGTATTTT

J gene: TRBJ2-7
clone size: .
V gene: TRBV5-3
D gene: TRBD1
CDR3 protein: CARSFPRDRGPYEQYF
CDR3 DNA: TGTGCCAGAAGCTTCCCCCGGGACAGGGGGCCCTACGAGCAGTACTTC

J gene: TRBJ2-7
clone size: .
V gene: TRBV30
D gene: TRBD2
CDR3 protein: CAWSPTSGGVPHYEQYF
CDR3 DNA: TGTGCCTGGAGTCCGACTAGCGGGGGGGTACCACACTACGAGCAGTACTTC

J gene: TRBJ1-6
clone size: few
V gene: TRBV5-4
D gene: .
CDR3 protein: CASSLRTDSKSPLHF
CDR3 DNA: TGTGCCAGCAGCTTAAGGACAGACTCAAAATCACCCCTCCACTTT

J gene: TRBJ1-1
clone size: .
V gene: TRBV5-8
D gene: .
CDR3 protein: CASSLMDTEAFF
CDR3 DNA: TGTGCCAGCAGCCTGATGGACACTGAAGCTTTCTTT

J gene: TRBJ2-6
clone size: .
V gene: TRBV18
D gene: TRBD2
CDR3 protein: CASSQSSGGARANVLTF
CDR3 DNA: TGTGCCAGCTCACAGTCTAGCGGGGGCGCGAGGGCCAACGTCCTGACTTTC

J gene: TRBJ2-7
clone size: .
V gene: TRBV6-5
D gene: .
CDR3 protein: CASSYSSGNSYEQYF
CDR3 DNA: TGTGCCAGCAGTTACTCGTCGGGAAACTCCTACGAGCAGTACTTC

J gene: TRBJ1-3
clone size: .
V gene: TRBV5-1
D gene: .
CDR3 protein: CASSPSGSSGNTIYF
CDR3 DNA: TGCGCCAGCAGCCCTAGCGGGAGCTCTGGAAACACCATATATTTT